This TCR beta chain was sequenced in a study of T cells after yellow fever vaccination. Notes on the study in general: Clones from primary vaccination mostly reappeared after the booster (96% CD4, approximately 91% CD8). Abundant clonotypes from the bulk population could contaminate FACS-sorted repertoires.

Notes on this clonotype: Its antigen is undetermined.

From germline, CDR1 is SGHRS and CDR2 YFSETQ. This CDR3 region has 14 residues. Trimming removed 4 bases from V and 4 bases from J, with 14 bases in between. 5'RACE template switching added a universal primer site and UMIs to TCR cDNA. One entry per CDR3 protein results from TCRdb running MiXCR on the 5' RACE reads. This table holds under 600,000 distinct CDR3 sequences, less than 25% found once. The TCR sequence derives from a man aged 18 to 30 who received the YFV17D yellow fever vaccine. This chain connects TRBV5-1 to TRBJ1-2; perhaps TRBD1 as D (6 bases). The source was PBMCs, collected approximately 22 days after the first yellow fever vaccination. This chain's CDR3 is CASSTEGQFYGYTF. CDR3 in DNA: TGCGCCAGCAGCACGGAAGGACAGTTCTATGGCTACACCTTC.